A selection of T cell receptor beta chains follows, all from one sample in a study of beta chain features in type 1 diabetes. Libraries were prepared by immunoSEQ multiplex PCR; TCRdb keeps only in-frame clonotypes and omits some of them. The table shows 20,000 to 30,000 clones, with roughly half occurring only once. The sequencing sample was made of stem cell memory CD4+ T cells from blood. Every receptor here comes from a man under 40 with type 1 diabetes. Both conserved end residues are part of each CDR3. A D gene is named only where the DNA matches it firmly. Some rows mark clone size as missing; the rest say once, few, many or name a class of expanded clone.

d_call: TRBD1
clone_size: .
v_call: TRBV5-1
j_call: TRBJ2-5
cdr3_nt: TGCGCCAGCAGCTCCCTAGGGACAGGTCAAGAGACCCAGTACTTC
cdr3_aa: CASSSLGTGQETQYF

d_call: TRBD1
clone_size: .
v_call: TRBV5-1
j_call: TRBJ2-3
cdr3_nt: TGCGCCAGCAGTAGGGACAGGACATCTAGCACAGATACGCAGTATTTT
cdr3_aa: CASSRDRTSSTDTQYF

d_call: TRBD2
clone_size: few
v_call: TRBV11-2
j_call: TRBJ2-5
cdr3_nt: TGTGCCAGCAGCTTAGATTGGGCGGGGGGACAAGAGACCCAGTACTTC
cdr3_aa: CASSLDWAGGQETQYF

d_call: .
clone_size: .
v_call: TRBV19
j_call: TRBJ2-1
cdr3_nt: TGTGCCAGTAGTATAGGAAAAAGGGAGTACAATGAGCAGTTCTTC
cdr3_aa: CASSIGKREYNEQFF

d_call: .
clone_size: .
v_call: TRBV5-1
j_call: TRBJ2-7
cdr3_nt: TGCGCCAGCAGCTACAAGACTGAGTCCTACGAGCAGTACTTC
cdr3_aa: CASSYKTESYEQYF

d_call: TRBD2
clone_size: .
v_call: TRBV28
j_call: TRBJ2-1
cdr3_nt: TGTGCCAGCAGTCGGTTGGGAGGGGCGAGGATCAATGAGCAGTTCTTC
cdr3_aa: CASSRLGGARINEQFF

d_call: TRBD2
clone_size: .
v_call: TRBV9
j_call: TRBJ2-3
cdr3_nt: TGTGCCAGCAGCTCCTCTTCGGGCGGGAGTTCAGATACGCAGTATTTT
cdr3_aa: CASSSSSGGSSDTQYF

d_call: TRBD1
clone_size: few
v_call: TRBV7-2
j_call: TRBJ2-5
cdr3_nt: TGTGCCAGCAGCTTAACAGGGGGGGAGACCCAGTACTTC
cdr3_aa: CASSLTGGETQYF

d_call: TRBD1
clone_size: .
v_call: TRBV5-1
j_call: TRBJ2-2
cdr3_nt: TGCGCCAGCAGCTTGGGTGACAGGGGGAGCCGGTACACCGGGGAGCTGTTTTTT
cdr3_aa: CASSLGDRGSRYTGELFF

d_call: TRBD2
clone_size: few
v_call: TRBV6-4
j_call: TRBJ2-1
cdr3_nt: TGTGCCAGCAGTACAAGACTAGCGGGAGGGCACGATGAGCAGTTCTTC
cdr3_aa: CASSTRLAGGHDEQFF

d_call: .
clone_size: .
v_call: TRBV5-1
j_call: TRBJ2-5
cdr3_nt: TGCGCCAGCACCAGCCGAGCGGGTAACCAAGAGACCCAGTACTTC
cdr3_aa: CASTSRAGNQETQYF

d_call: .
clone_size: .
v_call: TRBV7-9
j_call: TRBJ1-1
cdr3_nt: TGTGCCAGCAGCTTAGCGAGACAGATTTTAAGGGGCACTGAAGCTTTCTTT
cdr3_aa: CASSLARQILRGTEAFF

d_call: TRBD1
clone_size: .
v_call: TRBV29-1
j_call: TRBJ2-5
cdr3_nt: TGCAGCGTCAGGACAGGGGGTGAGACCCAGTACTTC
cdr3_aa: CSVRTGGETQYF

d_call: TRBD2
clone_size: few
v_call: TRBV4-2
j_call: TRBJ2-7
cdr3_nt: TGTGCCAGCAGCCAATTTTCTGGACTAGCGGGCTACGAGCAGTACTTC
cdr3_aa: CASSQFSGLAGYEQYF

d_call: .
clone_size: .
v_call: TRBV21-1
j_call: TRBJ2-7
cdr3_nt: TGTGCCAGCAGCAAAATCCAAAGCGGTGACTTCTACGAGCAGTACTTC
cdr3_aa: CASSKIQSGDFYEQYF

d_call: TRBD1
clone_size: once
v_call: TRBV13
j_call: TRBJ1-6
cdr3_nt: TGTGCCAGCAGCAAAAGGACAGGGGGAAGTTCACCCCTCCACTTT
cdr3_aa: CASSKRTGGSSPLHF

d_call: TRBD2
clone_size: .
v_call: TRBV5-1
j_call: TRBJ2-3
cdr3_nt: TGCGCCAGCAGCACAGGGACTAGCGGGAGAGGGCACACAGATACGCAGTATTTT
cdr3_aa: CASSTGTSGRGHTDTQYF

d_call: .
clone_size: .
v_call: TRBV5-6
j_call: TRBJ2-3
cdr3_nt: TGTGCCAGCAGATCTAACCCCCCCGGGGCAGATACGCAGTATTTT
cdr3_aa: CASRSNPPGADTQYF

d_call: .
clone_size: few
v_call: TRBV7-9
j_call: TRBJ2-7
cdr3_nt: TGTGCCAGCAGCCACAACAATGAGCAGTACTTC
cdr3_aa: CASSHNNEQYF

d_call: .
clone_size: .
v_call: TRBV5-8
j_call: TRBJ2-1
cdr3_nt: TGTGCCAGCAGCCGCGTCGGGAGCTCCTACAATGAGCAGTTCTTC
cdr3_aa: CASSRVGSSYNEQFF

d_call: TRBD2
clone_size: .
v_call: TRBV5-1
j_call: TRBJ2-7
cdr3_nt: TGCGCCAGCAGCTTCGGGACTAGCACCTACGAGCAGTACTTC
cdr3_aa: CASSFGTSTYEQYF

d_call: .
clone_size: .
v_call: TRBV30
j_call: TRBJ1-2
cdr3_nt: TGTGCCTGGAGGGGTCAGGGGAATGGCTACACCTTC
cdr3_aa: CAWRGQGNGYTF

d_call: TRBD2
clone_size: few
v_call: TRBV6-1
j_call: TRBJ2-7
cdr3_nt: TGTGCCAGCAGGACTAGCGGGGGAACCTACGAGCAGTACTTC
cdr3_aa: CASRTSGGTYEQYF

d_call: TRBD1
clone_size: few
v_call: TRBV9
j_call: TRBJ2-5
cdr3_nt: TGTGCCAGCAGCGTAGGGACAGGGAAAGAGACCCAGTACTTC
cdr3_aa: CASSVGTGKETQYF

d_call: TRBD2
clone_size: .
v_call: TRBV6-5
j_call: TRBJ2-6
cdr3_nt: TGTGCCAGCAGAAGGACTAGCTCTGGGGCCAACGTCCTGACTTTC
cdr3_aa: CASRRTSSGANVLTF

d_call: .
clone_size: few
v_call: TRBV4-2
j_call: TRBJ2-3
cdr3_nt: TGTGCCAGCAGCCAAGCCTCAGGGAGCACAGATACGCAGTATTTT
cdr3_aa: CASSQASGSTDTQYF

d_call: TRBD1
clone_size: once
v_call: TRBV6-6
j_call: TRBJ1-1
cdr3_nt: TGTGCCAGCAGTTACTCTCAGGGGACAGTCGCTGAAGCTTTCTTT
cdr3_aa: CASSYSQGTVAEAFF

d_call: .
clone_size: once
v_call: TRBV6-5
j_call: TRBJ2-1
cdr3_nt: TGTGCCAGCAGTTACGGGAGGGGGGGAGTTAACAATGAGCAGTTCTTC
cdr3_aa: CASSYGRGGVNNEQFF

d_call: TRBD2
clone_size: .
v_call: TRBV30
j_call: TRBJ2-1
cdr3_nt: TGTGCCTGGACCGGCCGCCTAGCGGGAGATGGTAATGAGCAGTTCTTC
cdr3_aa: CAWTGRLAGDGNEQFF

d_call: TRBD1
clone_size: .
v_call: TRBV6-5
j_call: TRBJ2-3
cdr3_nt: TGTGCCAGCAGTAGACAGGGAACAGATACGCAGTATTTT
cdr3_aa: CASSRQGTDTQYF

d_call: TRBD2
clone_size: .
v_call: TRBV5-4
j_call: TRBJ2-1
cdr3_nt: TGTGCCAGCAGCGTCGGGACTAGCGGGAGCCTTGAGCAGTTCTTC
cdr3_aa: CASSVGTSGSLEQFF

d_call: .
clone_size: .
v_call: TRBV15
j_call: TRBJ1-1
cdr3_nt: TGTGCCACCAGCCCGGGGACTGAAGCTTTCTTT
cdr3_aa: CATSPGTEAFF

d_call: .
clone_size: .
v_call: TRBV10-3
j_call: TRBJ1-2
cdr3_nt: TGTGCCATCAGCGTTGACACCTACTATGGCTACACCTTC
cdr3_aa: CAISVDTYYGYTF

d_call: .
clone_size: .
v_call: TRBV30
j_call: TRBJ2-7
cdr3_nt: TGTGCCTGGAGTGTACAGAACGAGCAGTACTTC
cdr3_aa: CAWSVQNEQYF

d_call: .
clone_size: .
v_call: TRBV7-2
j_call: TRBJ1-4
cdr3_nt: TGTGCCAGCAGTCTACGAGCTGGGGGCAGTGAAAAACTGTTTTTT
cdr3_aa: CASSLRAGGSEKLFF

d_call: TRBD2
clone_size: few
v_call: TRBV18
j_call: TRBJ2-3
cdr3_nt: TGTGCCAGCTCGCAGACTAGCGGGGGAAGTGTAGATACGCAGTATTTT
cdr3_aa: CASSQTSGGSVDTQYF

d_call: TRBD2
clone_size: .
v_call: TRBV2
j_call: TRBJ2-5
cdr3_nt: TGTGCCAGCGGCCCTGGGGTAGCGGGAGGGAGGGAGACCCAGTACTTC
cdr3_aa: CASGPGVAGGRETQYF

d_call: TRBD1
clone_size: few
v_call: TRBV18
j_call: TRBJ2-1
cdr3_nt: TGTGCCAGCTCGCAACAGGGGAACGAGCAGTTCTTC
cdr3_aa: CASSQQGNEQFF

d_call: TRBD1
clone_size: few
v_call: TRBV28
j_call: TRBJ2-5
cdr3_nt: TGTGCCAGCACAGAGGGACAGAAAGAGACCCAGTACTTC
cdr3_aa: CASTEGQKETQYF

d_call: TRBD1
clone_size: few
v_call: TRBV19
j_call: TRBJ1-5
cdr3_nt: TGTGCCAGTAGCCCGACAGGGGGAAATCAGCCCCAGCATTTT
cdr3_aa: CASSPTGGNQPQHF

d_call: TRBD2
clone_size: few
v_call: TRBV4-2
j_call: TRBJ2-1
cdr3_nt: TGTGCCAGCACGGGGGGGGCCGGTGAGCAGTTCTTC
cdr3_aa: CASTGGAGEQFF

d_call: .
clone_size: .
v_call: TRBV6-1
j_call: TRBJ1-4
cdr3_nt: TGTGCCAGCGCCCGGGATATATTGGCTGAAAAACTGTTTTTT
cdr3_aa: CASARDILAEKLFF

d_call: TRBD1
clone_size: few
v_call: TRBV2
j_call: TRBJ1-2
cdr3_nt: TGTGCCAGCAGAGGGGGGACAGGCGTGGATGGCTACACCTTC
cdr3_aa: CASRGGTGVDGYTF

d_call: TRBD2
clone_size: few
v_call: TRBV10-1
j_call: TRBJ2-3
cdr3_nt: TGCGCCACCTCCTATGCGGGAGCCGGGGATACGCAGTATTTT
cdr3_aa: CATSYAGAGDTQYF

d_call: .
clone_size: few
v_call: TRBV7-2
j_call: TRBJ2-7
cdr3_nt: TGTGCCAGCAGCTTAGAGGTGCGGGCGGGCGAGCAGTACTTC
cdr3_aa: CASSLEVRAGEQYF

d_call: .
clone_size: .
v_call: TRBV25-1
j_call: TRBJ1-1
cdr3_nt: TGTGCCAGCAGTGAATACGACGGGTCCACTGAAGCTTTCTTT
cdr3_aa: CASSEYDGSTEAFF

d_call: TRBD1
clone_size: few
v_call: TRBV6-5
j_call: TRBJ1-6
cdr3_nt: TGTGCCAGCAGGCTGGACAGGGGGAAATCACCCCTCCACTTT
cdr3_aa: CASRLDRGKSPLHF

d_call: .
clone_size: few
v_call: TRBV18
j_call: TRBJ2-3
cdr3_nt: TGTGCCAGCTCAGCCACATTAGGAGGACCAGATACGCAGTATTTT
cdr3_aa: CASSATLGGPDTQYF

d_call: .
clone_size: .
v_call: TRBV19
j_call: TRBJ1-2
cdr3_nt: TGTGCCAGTAGCCCAACACCGAACTATGGCTACACCTTC
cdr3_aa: CASSPTPNYGYTF

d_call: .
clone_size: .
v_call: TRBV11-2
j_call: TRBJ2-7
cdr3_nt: TGTGCCAGCAGCTTAGGGGGCCACGAGCAGTACTTC
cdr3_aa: CASSLGGHEQYF

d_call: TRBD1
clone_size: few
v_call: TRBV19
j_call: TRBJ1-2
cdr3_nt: TGTGCCAGTAGTAAGCAGGGGGCTAGCGGCTACACCTTC
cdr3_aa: CASSKQGASGYTF

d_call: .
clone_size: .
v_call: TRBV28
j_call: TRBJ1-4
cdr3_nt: TGTGCCAGCATTCGGGCAGGGTTTGCAACTAATGAAAAACTGTTTTTT
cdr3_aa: CASIRAGFATNEKLFF

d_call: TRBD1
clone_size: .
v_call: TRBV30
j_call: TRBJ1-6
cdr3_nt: TGTGCCTGTGGGACAGGGGGCCGCTCCTATAATTCACCCCTCCACTTT
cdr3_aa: CACGTGGRSYNSPLHF

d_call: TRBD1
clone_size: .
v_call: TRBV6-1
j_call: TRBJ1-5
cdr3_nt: TGTGCCAGCAGTGTTGGGACAGGGGCTAATCAGCCCCAGCATTTT
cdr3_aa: CASSVGTGANQPQHF

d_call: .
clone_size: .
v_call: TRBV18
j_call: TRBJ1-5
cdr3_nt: TGTGCCAGCTCCCGACAGGACAGCAATCAGCCCCAGCATTTT
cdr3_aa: CASSRQDSNQPQHF

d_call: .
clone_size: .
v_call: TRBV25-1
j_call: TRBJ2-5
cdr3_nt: TGTGCCAGCAGTGGGGCCCAGGATCAACGGGGAGGGACCCAGTACTTC
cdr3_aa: CASSGAQDQRGGTQYF